The T cell receptor (beta chain) under discussion was sequenced for a study of regulatory dendritic cells for organ transplantation. Method: immunoSEQ multiplex PCR; TCRdb's copy keeps in-frame clones and lacks some. The sample shows more than 10,000 clones, less than 70% of them seen only once. Whole-study findings and limits: Memory CD8+ clonal expansion seemed more limited with regulatory than mature dendritic cells.

The V gene end was trimmed by 3 bases and the J gene end by 0 bases; junction bases not matched to a gene: 8. Germline V gives CDR1 SEHNR, CDR2 FQNEAQ (reference sequence). The CDR3 is 18 residues long. Sorted subsets were CFSE-labeled and cultured four to five days with allogeneic dendritic cells. Notes on this clone: Its antigen is still unknown.

This sequence joins TRBV7-9 and TRBJ2-6; 7 bases match TRBD1. The sequenced sample consisted of naive CD8+ T cells from blood cultured with dendritic cells. Subset meaning: CD45RA+ naive T cells. This sequence originates from a human donor in good health. CDR3 sequence reads: CASSFLQGTYSGANVLTF. CDR3 sequence (DNA): TGTGCCAGCAGCTTCCTACAGGGGACATACTCTGGGGCCAACGTCCTGACTTTC.